This is a list of T cell receptor beta chains from one sample in a study of blood T cell repertoires in COVID-19. The repertoire was sequenced with immunoSEQ multiplex PCR; TCRdb's copy has only in-frame clones and lacks some. The sample includes roughly 150,000 clones, around four fifths of them seen just once. Sequencing used peripheral blood. The receptors shown here come from a woman of 80 years or more with acute or convalescent COVID-19. Both conserved end residues are part of each CDR3. A D gene is named only where the DNA matches it firmly. The size of a clone is reported for some rows only, either as once, few or many, or as a class for expanded clones.

clone_size j_call v_call d_call cdr3_aa cdr3_nt
many TRBJ1-6 TRBV12-3/TRBV12-4 . CASSFQDSPLHF TGTGCCAGCAGTTTTCAGGATTCACCCCTCCACTTT
. TRBJ1-1 TRBV6-6 TRBD1 CATGQGARNTEAFF TGTGCCACTGGACAGGGGGCGAGGAACACTGAAGCTTTCTTT
. TRBJ1-2 TRBV6-1 . CASSDGQTAGYTF TGTGCCAGCAGTGACGGACAGACTGCTGGCTACACCTTC
. TRBJ1-1 TRBV6-1 . CASSDGTEAFF TGTGCCAGCAGTGACGGCACTGAAGCTTTCTTT
few TRBJ1-2 TRBV7-8 . CASSLEQNYGYTF TGTGCCAGCAGCTTAGAACAGAACTATGGCTACACCTTC
few TRBJ1-2 TRBV2 TRBD1 CASRWTGGNYGYTF TGTGCCAGCAGGTGGACAGGGGGAAACTATGGCTACACCTTC
. TRBJ2-1 TRBV9 TRBD1 CASSVGTGAYNEQFF TGTGCCAGCAGCGTTGGGACAGGGGCCTACAATGAGCAGTTCTTC
. TRBJ1-3 TRBV6-5 TRBD1 CASSLNRGGNTIYF TGTGCCAGCAGCCTAAACAGGGGCGGAAACACCATATATTTT
. TRBJ1-6 TRBV15 TRBD1 CATRQGELVGSPLHF TGTGCCACCAGGCAGGGGGAGCTTGTGGGCTCACCCCTCCACTTT
. TRBJ2-1 TRBV19 TRBD2 CASSTTGSGMNEQFF TGTGCCAGTAGTACCACGGGTAGCGGGATGAATGAGCAGTTCTTC
. TRBJ2-1 TRBV24-1 . CATSDPRGNNEQFF TGTGCCACCAGTGACCCACGGGGAAACAATGAGCAGTTCTTC
. TRBJ2-7 TRBV5-1 TRBD1 CASRSAPGTGVLSYEQYF TGCGCCAGCAGGTCCGCGCCGGGGACAGGGGTACTCTCCTACGAGCAGTACTTC
. TRBJ1-2 TRBV5-1 . CASSLAGQRRDGYTF TGCGCCAGCAGCTTGGCCGGACAGCGACGGGATGGCTACACCTTC
. TRBJ2-3 TRBV7-9 . CASRRPGSTDTQYF TGTGCCAGCAGGCGACCGGGGTCAACAGATACGCAGTATTTT
. TRBJ1-1 TRBV6-1 TRBD1 CASSEMRQGAIPNTEAFF TGTGCCAGCAGTGAAATGAGACAGGGGGCTATCCCGAACACTGAAGCTTTCTTT
. TRBJ2-1 TRBV6-5 . CASSYSTSGSYNEQFF TGTGCCAGCAGTTACTCGACTAGTGGGTCCTACAATGAGCAGTTCTTC
. TRBJ1-3 TRBV5-1 TRBD1 CASSGGTDGNTIYF TGCGCCAGCAGCGGAGGGACAGATGGAAACACCATATATTTT
. TRBJ1-2 TRBV6-5 TRBD1 CASRDTGTGYGYTF TGTGCCAGCAGGGATACTGGGACAGGGTATGGCTACACCTTC
. TRBJ2-2 TRBV3-1/TRBV3-2 . CASSHLTFARNTGELFF TGTGCCAGCAGCCACCTCACCTTCGCGAGGAACACCGGGGAGCTGTTTTTT
. TRBJ2-1 TRBV4-1 TRBD2 CASSQDGTTIYNEQFF TGCGCCAGCAGCCAAGATGGGACTACCATCTACAATGAGCAGTTCTTC
. TRBJ1-5 TRBV6-5 . CASRRGYDSNQPQHF TGTGCCAGCCGTAGGGGTTACGATAGCAATCAGCCCCAGCATTTT
. TRBJ1-1 TRBV3-1/TRBV3-2 . CASTFGGHDTEAFF TGTGCCAGCACGTTCGGGGGGCATGACACTGAAGCTTTCTTT
. TRBJ2-7 TRBV19 . CATRVGQSYEQYF TGTGCCACCAGGGTTGGGCAATCCTACGAGCAGTACTTC
few TRBJ2-1 TRBV15 TRBD2 CATRLSGSSYNEQFF TGTGCCACCAGGCTTAGCGGGAGCTCCTACAATGAGCAGTTCTTC
. TRBJ2-3 TRBV5-1 TRBD2 CASSLVLAGGTDTQYF TGCGCCAGCAGCTTGGTGTTAGCGGGGGGCACAGATACGCAGTATTTT
. TRBJ1-3 TRBV6-1 . CASSKGTQGPRGNTIYF TGTGCCAGCAGTAAAGGGACACAGGGCCCGAGAGGAAACACCATATATTTT
once TRBJ2-7 TRBV4-2 TRBD2 CASSQVGGGNEQYF TGTGCCAGCAGCCAAGTCGGGGGGGGGAACGAGCAGTACTTC
few TRBJ2-1 TRBV5-4 TRBD2 CASSFAGGLDNEQFF TGTGCCAGCAGCTTCGCGGGGGGGCTGGACAATGAGCAGTTCTTC
once TRBJ2-3 TRBV7-8 TRBD1 CASTVRDRVSDTQYF TGTGCCAGCACAGTCCGGGACAGGGTTTCAGATACGCAGTATTTT
. TRBJ1-3 TRBV7-2 . CASSPSRGSGNTIYF TGTGCCAGCAGCCCCAGCCGGGGCTCTGGAAACACCATATATTTT
. TRBJ1-5 TRBV7-2 . CASSFQGQPQHF TGTGCCAGCAGCTTCCAGGGGCAGCCCCAGCATTTT
. TRBJ1-1 TRBV18 . CASSPPGTPGGYTEAFF TGTGCCAGCTCACCCCCCGGGACGCCAGGAGGGTACACTGAAGCTTTCTTT
. TRBJ2-2 TRBV18 TRBD2 CASSATSVNTGELFF TGTGCCAGCTCAGCTACTAGCGTGAACACCGGGGAGCTGTTTTTT
many TRBJ1-5 TRBV11-2 TRBD1 CASSSTGTDQPQHF TGTGCCAGCAGCTCAACCGGGACAGACCAGCCCCAGCATTTT